This T cell receptor (beta chain) was sequenced during a study of regulatory T cells in long-lasting Graves disease. Trimming removed 6 bases at V and 5 bases at J, with 7 bases between. The CDR3 spans 11 residues. CDR1 and CDR2 (germline): GTSNPN, SVGIG (reference sequence). In building TCR beta libraries, iRepertoire HTBI primers were used together with Arm-PCR of CDR3 regions. In TCRdb, the multiplex PCR reads were re-called with MiXCR into one record per CDR3 protein. The sample holds more than 300,000 distinct CDR3 sequences, around 15% seen once. Time point noted: newly diagnosed GD, antithyroid drugs for less than 3 months. The authors made the TCR library using RNA they extracted from PBMCs. At least ten counts were recorded for this clonotype. These data also formed part of another study, on T cells in Graves' hyperthyroidism and ophthalmopathy. From that second work: The HTBI set primed first-round TCR CDR3 RT-PCR. In the blood, most expanded thyroid clonotypes above 0.001 appeared as well. Through a model of 13 V-J features, ophthalmopathy was separated from stable hyperthyroidism.

This receptor was identified in a woman aged 18-29 years with Graves disease. The material sequenced was peripheral blood mononuclear cells (PBMCs), taken at new diagnosis, from a patient treated with antithyroid drugs. V and J are TRBV30 and TRBJ2-2, with D hard to call. The CDR3 DNA follows: TGTGCCTGTAGTTATACCGGGGAGCTGTTTTTT. The encoded protein is CACSYTGELFF.